This TCR beta chain originates from a study of CD8+ T cells in alopecia areata. In each case, RNA was isolated and then reverse transcribed into cDNA as the sequencing template. Profiling relied on immunoSEQ multiplex PCR, and the TCRdb table lists in-frame clones only, not all of them. The table has about 300,000 clones, roughly 60% seen once. This sample's treatment: oral pan-JAK inhibitor, 5-10 mg twice daily. The sequenced sample was CD4+ T cells sorted from blood, obtained at week 24, from a patient treated with tofacitinib. The clonotype comes from a human donor with alopecia areata.

The DNA for the CDR3 is TGTGCCTGGAGTGTACGGAACAGGGGCTCTGGCTACACCTTC. Translated: CAWSVRNRGSGYTF. This rearrangement joins TRBV30 to TRBJ1-2, with TRBD1 matching 7 bases. V trimming: 0 bases; J trimming: 7 bases; junction bases outside the gene matches: 8. CDR1 and CDR2 from the germline V gene are GTSNPN and SVGIG (reference sequence). CDR3 size: 14 residues.